This entry is about one T cell receptor beta chain. The entry originates in a study of control samples from healthy donors and cancer patients. Generated by immunoSEQ multiplex PCR, the TCRdb table keeps only in-frame clones and is missing some. This table holds 150,000 to 200,000 clones, 85% to 90% found once. The CDR3 runs 13 residues. With 0 bases removed from V and 5 bases from J, the gap between germline ends came to 6 bases. Germline V lookup: CDR1 LGHNA, CDR2 YSLEER. The chain carries TRBV4-3 and TRBJ2-3; no clear D gene. The receptor was derived from a woman between 45 and 60 years old in good health. Sequenced material: blood. In DNA form, the CDR3 reads TGCGCCAGCAGCCAAGATCAGAGAGATACGCAGTATTTT. The encoded protein is CASSQDQRDTQYF.